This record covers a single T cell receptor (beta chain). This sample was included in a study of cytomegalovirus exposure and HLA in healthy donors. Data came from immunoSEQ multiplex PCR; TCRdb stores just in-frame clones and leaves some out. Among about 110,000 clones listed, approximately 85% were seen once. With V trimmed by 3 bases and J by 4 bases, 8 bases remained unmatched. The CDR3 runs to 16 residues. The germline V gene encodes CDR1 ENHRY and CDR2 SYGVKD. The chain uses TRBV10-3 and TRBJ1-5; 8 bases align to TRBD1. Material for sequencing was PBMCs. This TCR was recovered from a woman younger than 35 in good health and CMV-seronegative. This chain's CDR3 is CAISDKGQGGNQPQHF. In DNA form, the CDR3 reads TGTGCCATCAGTGACAAAGGACAGGGAGGTAATCAGCCCCAGCATTTT.